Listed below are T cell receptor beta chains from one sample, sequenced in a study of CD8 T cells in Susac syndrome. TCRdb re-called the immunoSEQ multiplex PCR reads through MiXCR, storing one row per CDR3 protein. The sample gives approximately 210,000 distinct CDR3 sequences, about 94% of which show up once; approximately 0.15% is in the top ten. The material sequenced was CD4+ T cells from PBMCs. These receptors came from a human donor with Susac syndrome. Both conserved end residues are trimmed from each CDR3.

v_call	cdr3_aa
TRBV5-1	ASSFSQETQY
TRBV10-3	AISEWQDYGYT
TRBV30	AWSPRGYGTYEQY
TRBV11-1	ASSPRDREAF
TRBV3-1	ASSPDPYSGGGF
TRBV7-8	ASSLARQGETAF
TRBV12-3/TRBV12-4	ASTMGGYSNQPQH
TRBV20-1	SARDTADNSPLH
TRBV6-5	ASSSTQGGVNQPQH
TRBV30	AWSVPRDRGYQPQH
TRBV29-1	SVEDLWTRTASTDTQY
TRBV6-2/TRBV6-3	ASRTEFQETQY
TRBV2	ASGGGYGETQY
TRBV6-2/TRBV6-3	ASRFSGGTDTQY
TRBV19	ASSSGQGDTGELF
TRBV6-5	ASSYRGTDEQY
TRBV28	ASNVAGDDEQY
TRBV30	AWSVPTPENTEAF
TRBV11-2	ASSPRTGEGKQF
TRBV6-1	ASSKPLMSGTASYEQY
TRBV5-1	ASSPGPGQGRGYT
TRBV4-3	ASSQGRDGAYNSPLH
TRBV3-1	ASWGKDGYEQY
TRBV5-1	ASSLEYGDSNYGYT
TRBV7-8	ASSLALDRSYEQY
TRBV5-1	ASRGTGVEQY
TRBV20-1	SAAPPTTFGSPLH
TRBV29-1	SSYLGGHTEAF
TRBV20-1	SARRGQGNQPQH
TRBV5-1	ASSSLGTVNTEAF
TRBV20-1	SASPGQGDYNSPLH
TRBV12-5	ASSPGTPDGHQPQH